What follows are 15 T cell receptor beta chains derived from one specimen sequenced in a study of blood T cell repertoires in COVID-19. Method: immunoSEQ multiplex PCR; TCRdb's copy keeps in-frame clones and lacks some. The sample lists some 490,000 clones, more than 85% seen once, with 7% to 10% in the top ten. Sequenced input: PBMCs or T cells enriched from blood (not recorded which). These receptors were collected from a woman aged 55-69 years who had recovered from COVID-19.

The chain links TRBV4-2 to TRBJ2-1; 7 positions agree with TRBD1. This CDR3 spans 17 amino acids. The ends lost 0 bases at V and 6 bases at J; junction bases unmatched: 11. CDR1 LGHNA and CDR2 YNFKEQ come from the germline V gene. CDR3 nucleotide sequence: TGTGCCAGCAGCCAAGAGGGACCTAGCCAGGGGGTCAATGAGCAGTTCTTC. Protein sequence: CASSQEGPSQGVNEQFF.

This chain uses TRBV7-2 with TRBJ1-6; the D is unclear. Germline CDR1 reads SGHTA; CDR2 reads FQGNSA. This CDR3 is built from 18 residues. Trimming left V 1 base short and J 4 bases short, with 17 bases between. The chain's CDR3 is CASSLGVYGERYNSPLHF. The DNA for the CDR3 is TGTGCCAGCAGCTTAGGGGTCTATGGAGAAAGATATAATTCACCCCTCCACTTT. Full variable domain (remainder filled in from reference TRBV7-2 and TRBJ1-6): GAGVSQSPSNKVTEKGKDVELRCDPISGHTALYWYRQSLGQGLEFLIYFQGNSAPDKSGLPSDRFSAERTGGSVSTLTIQRTQQEDSAVYLCASSLGVYGERYNSPLHFGNGTRLTVT.

CDR3 bases: TGTGCCAGCAGCTTGGTACAGGGGTCTGAAGCTTTCTTT. Residues: CASSLVQGSEAFF. This chain joins TRBV5-4 and TRBJ1-1; 7 positions match TRBD1. CDR3 length equals 13 residues. Trimming at V came to 0 bases and at J to 6 bases, leaving 2 bases not matched to a gene. Germline V lookup: CDR1 SGHNT, CDR2 YYREEE (reference sequence).

This chain uses TRBV4-1 with TRBJ1-2; maybe TRBD1 (6 bases). Trimming cost V 2 bases and J 5 bases, with 9 bases left between them. Germline CDR1 is MGHRA and CDR2 is YSYEKL. CDR3 size: 13 residues. CDR3 sequence reads: CASSQQGLYGYTF. The DNA for the CDR3 is TGCGCCAGCAGCCAACAGGGGTTATATGGCTACACCTTC.

This chain links TRBV11-2 with TRBJ2-7; the match to TRBD1 covers 9 bases. Germline V CDR1 and CDR2: SGHAT, FQNNGV. The CDR3 consists of 15 residues. V lost 6 bases and J lost 1; bases outside the gene matches: 7. In DNA form, the CDR3 reads TGTGCCAGCAGGGAACCGGGACAGGGATCCTACGAGCAGTACTTC. This sequence encodes CASREPGQGSYEQYF.

J is TRBJ2-7 and V is TRBV4-2; TRBD2 aligns across 8 bases. V gave up 0 bases and J gave up 0 bases; unmatched junction bases: 10. CDR3 length equals 18 residues. Germline V gene sequence: CDR1 LGHNA, CDR2 YNFKEQ. The CDR3 bases are TGTGCCAGCAGCCAAGATTCGTTAGCGGGACTCAACTCCTACGAGCAGTACTTC. It yields the protein CASSQDSLAGLNSYEQYF.

The genes are TRBV2 and TRBJ2-3, with D possibly TRBD2 on 6 matching bases. V shed 6 bases and J shed 4 bases, with 17 bases lying between them. The CDR3 is 15 amino acids. Per the germline V gene, CDR1 is SNHLY and CDR2 is FYNNEI. CDR3 in amino acids: CASSVRDFGSDTQYF. The CDR3 bases are TGTGCCAGCAGCGTCCGGGACTTTGGGTCAGATACGCAGTATTTT. Together with reference TRBV2 and TRBJ2-3, the CDR3 gives the full variable domain: EPEVTQTPSHQVTQMGQEVILRCVPISNHLYFYWYRQILGQKVEFLVSFYNNEISEKSEIFDDQFSVERPDGSNFTLKIRSTKLEDSAMYFCASSVRDFGSDTQYFGPGTRLTVL.

The chain uses TRBV24-1 and TRBJ2-1, with D maybe TRBD1 (6 bases). CDR3 length: 14 residues. CDR1 is KGHDR and CDR2 is SFDVKD in the germline V gene. The ends were cut back, 6 bases at V and 7 bases at J, with 15 bases in the middle. CDR3 DNA: TGTGCCACCAGTAACGGACAGCCCCCGAATGAGCAGTTCTTC. Protein product: CATSNGQPPNEQFF.

In the case of this clone: At one of its ends the junction is not consistent with the germline gene, which may arise from a read error. The J gene is TRBJ1-4, the V gene TRBV10-1; 9 bases align to TRBD1. Germline values: CDR1 WNHNN, CDR2 SYGVQD (reference sequence). The CDR3 spans 15 residues. Here the CDR3 reads CASRTGGAEDETLFF. The CDR3 DNA sequence: TGCGCCAGCAGAACAGGGGGCGCGGAGGATGAAACACTGTTTTTT.

V gene TRBV28 combines with J gene TRBJ1-6; TRBD1 might be the D (5 bases). The CDR3 has 14 residues. CDR1 is MDHEN, CDR2 SYDVKM, per germline. The V end was cut by 9 bases, the J end by 0 bases, with 9 bases between. The CDR3 spells CASGASSYNSPLHF. In nucleotides, the CDR3 is TGTGCCAGTGGGGCGAGCTCCTATAATTCACCCCTCCACTTT. The variable domain in full, completed from reference TRBV28 and TRBJ1-6, reads DVKVTQSSRYLVKRTGEKVFLECVQDMDHENMFWYRQDPGLGLRLIYFSYDVKMKEKGDIPEGYSVSREKKERFSLILESASTNQTSMYLCASGASSYNSPLHFGNGTRLTVT.

The CDR3 reads CATSDPTGDSNQPQHF. DNA of the CDR3: TGTGCCACCAGTGACCCCACGGGGGATAGCAATCAGCCCCAGCATTTT. This chain uses TRBV24-1 with TRBJ1-5; a possible D gene is TRBD1 (5 bases). This CDR3 contains 16 residues. Germline CDR1 is KGHDR and CDR2 is SFDVKD. V lost 4 bases, J lost 0 bases, and 12 bases lay in between.

This clone showed up just a few times. The rearrangement links TRBV10-3 to TRBJ1-5, with 8 bases aligning to TRBD1. CDR3 size: 16 residues. The germline V gene has CDR1 ENHRY and CDR2 SYGVKD. The junction had 9 bases not matched to a gene; V was cut back by 2 bases and J by 6 bases. The CDR3: CAISETTDRDGQPQHF. In DNA form, the CDR3 reads TGTGCCATCAGTGAGACAACGGACAGGGACGGTCAGCCCCAGCATTTT.

This chain uses TRBV10-3 with TRBJ2-1; TRBD2 is a possible D gene (6 bases). The CDR3 has 14 amino acids. Germline lookup yields CDR1 ENHRY and CDR2 SYGVKD. Trimming took off 2 bases at V and 9 bases at J, with 14 bases between the two ends. The CDR3 is CAISEGGSTSEQFF. CDR3 nucleotides: TGTGCCATCAGTGAGGGGGGGTCTACGAGTGAGCAGTTCTTC.

The rearrangement links TRBV19 to TRBJ1-2, with a possible D match to TRBD1 (5 bases). The germline V gene encodes CDR1 LNHDA and CDR2 SQIVND (reference sequence). V lost 0 bases, J lost 8 bases, and 10 bases lay in between. The CDR3 spans 13 residues. CDR3 coding DNA: TGTGCCAGTAGTATAGATCCAGACAGAGGCTACACCTTC. It specifies CASSIDPDRGYTF.

This clone showed up just a few times. This chain connects TRBV2 to TRBJ1-1; a weak D match, TRBD1 (6 bases). CDR1 SNHLY and CDR2 FYNNEI come from the germline V gene. The CDR3 runs to 14 residues. Trimming removed 6 bases from V and 6 bases from J, with 17 bases in between. This CDR3 is CASRLTGMGAEAFF. Here the CDR3 DNA reads TGTGCCAGCAGGCTTACAGGGATGGGGGCTGAAGCTTTCTTT.